Given below is one T cell receptor beta chain in context. No antigen is known for it. The donor population consisted of healthy HIV-negative adults with no recent acute infections or vaccinations. Template for every sorted-subset replicate PCR totaled about 200 ng DNA, roughly 30,000 T cell genomes. The assay was immunoSEQ multiplex PCR, and TCRdb's table has in-frame clones only and misses some. The table lists about 2.3 million clones, approximately 95% of them singletons. This sample is part of a study of shared clonotypes between healthy human individuals. Whole-study results and caveats: Shared across a handful of donors were approximately 5% of the naive CD4 clonotypes.

The source material was naive CD4+ T cells from PBMCs. Noted subset: CD45RA+ positively selected. The clonotype originates from a young man in good health. Some clones in this sample may be carry-over from other donors' samples.

The CDR3: CASSSGTVYNSPLHF. The CDR3, as DNA: TGTGCCAGCAGCTCCGGGACGGTTTATAATTCACCCCTCCACTTT. The chain uses TRBV27 and TRBJ1-6, with D perhaps matching TRBD1 (5 bases). The germline V gene encodes CDR1 MNHEY and CDR2 SMNVEV (reference sequence). Trimming removed 6 bases from V and 4 bases from J, with 13 bases in between. The CDR3 extends over 15 amino acids.